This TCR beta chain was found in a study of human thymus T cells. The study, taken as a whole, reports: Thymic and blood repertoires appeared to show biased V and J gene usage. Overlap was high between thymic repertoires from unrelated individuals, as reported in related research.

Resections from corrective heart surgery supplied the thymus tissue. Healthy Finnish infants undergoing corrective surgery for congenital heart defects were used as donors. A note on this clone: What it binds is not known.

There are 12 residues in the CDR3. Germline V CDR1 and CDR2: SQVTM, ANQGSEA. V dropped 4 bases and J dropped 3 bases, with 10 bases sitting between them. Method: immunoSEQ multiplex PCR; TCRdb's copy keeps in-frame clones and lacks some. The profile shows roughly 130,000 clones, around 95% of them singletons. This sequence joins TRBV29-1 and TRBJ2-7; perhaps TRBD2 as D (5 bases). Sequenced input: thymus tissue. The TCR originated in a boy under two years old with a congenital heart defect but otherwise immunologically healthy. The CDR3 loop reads CSVGVAFYEQYF. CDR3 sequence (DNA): TGCAGCGTTGGGGTAGCGTTCTACGAGCAGTACTTC.